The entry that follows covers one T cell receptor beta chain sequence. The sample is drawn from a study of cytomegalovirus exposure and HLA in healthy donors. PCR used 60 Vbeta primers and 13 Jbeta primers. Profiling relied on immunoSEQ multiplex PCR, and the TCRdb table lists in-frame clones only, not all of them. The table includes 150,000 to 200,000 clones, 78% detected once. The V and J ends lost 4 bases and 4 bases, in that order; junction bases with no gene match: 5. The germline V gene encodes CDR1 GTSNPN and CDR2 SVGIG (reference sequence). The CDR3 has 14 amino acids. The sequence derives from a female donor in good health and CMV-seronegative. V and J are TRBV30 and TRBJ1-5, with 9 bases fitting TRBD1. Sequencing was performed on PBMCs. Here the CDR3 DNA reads TGTGCCTGGAACCGAGACAGGGGGAATCAGCCCCAGCATTTT. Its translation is CAWNRDRGNQPQHF.